The following is a T cell receptor beta chain sequence with its context. The record originates from a study of blood T cell repertoires in COVID-19. Source study methods: Reference gene primers were amplified, and this amplification served to estimate nucleated cell counts. The protocol was immunoSEQ multiplex PCR, while the TCRdb copy is restricted to in-frame clones and leaves out a portion. Clone size and V and J calls were adopted from that table, with D and trimming inferred from the DNA. The table lists roughly 160,000 clones, roughly 93% of them singletons, with roughly 2% in the top ten. Germline V gives CDR1 MNHEY, CDR2 SVGEGT. Deletions cut 2 bases from V and 3 bases from J, with 20 bases between. The CDR3 runs to 17 residues.

The sequence derives from a young man with acute or convalescent COVID-19. Sequenced material: peripheral blood. The J gene is TRBJ2-7, the V gene TRBV6-2 or TRBV6-3; D is undetermined. The CDR3 coding sequence is TGTGCCAGCAGTTACCGATCTCCCTCTAGGAACCTCTACGAGCAGTACTTC. It specifies CASSYRSPSRNLYEQYF.